Below, 27 T cell receptor beta chains from the same sample are listed, as sequenced in a study of cytomegalovirus exposure and HLA in healthy donors. PCR amplification relied on 60 Vbeta primers (plus 13 Jbeta primers). Generated by immunoSEQ multiplex PCR, the TCRdb table keeps only in-frame clones and is missing some. The sample contains 250,000 to 350,000 clones, about nine tenths of which appear only once. Sequencing was done on a sample of PBMCs. These receptors came from a man aged 35 to 55 in good health and CMV-seropositive.

In its sample, this clone was seen once. The rearrangement uses TRBV5-6 and TRBJ1-2, with 9 nucleotides matching TRBD1. Germline V gives CDR1 SGHDT, CDR2 YYEEEE. J was trimmed by 4 bases and V by 2 bases; bases with no gene match: 6. The CDR3 runs 15 residues. Here the CDR3 DNA reads TGTGCCAGCAGCTTCCCGGGGACAGGGCTCTATGGCTACACCTTC. Protein sequence: CASSFPGTGLYGYTF.

The chain recombines TRBV7-8 with TRBJ2-3, with a possible D match to TRBD1 (7 bases). CDR3 length equals 15 residues. Between the trimmed V and J ends, which lost 3 bases and 0 bases, there was a span of 10 bases. Germline CDR1 and CDR2: SGHVS and FQNEAQ. The CDR3, as DNA: TGTGCCAGCAGCTTCAGGGGGGATAGCACAGATACGCAGTATTTT. Translation gives CASSFRGDSTDTQYF.

The chain uses TRBV2 and TRBJ2-3; 7 bases map to TRBD2. The length of the CDR3 is 14 residues. The ends lost 4 bases at V and 3 bases at J; junction bases unmatched: 4. Germline-derived CDR1 and CDR2 are SNHLY and FYNNEI. CDR3 coding DNA: TGTGCCAGCAGTGTAGGACTAGGAACAGATACGCAGTATTTT. Amino acids: CASSVGLGTDTQYF.

V is TRBV4-1 and J is TRBJ1-1; 10 bases agree with TRBD1. The CDR3 consists of 15 residues. The J segment lost 0 bases and the V segment lost 3 bases, leaving 1 base of the junction unmatched. The germline CDR1 and CDR2 sequences are MGHRA and YSYEKL. CDR3 DNA sequence: TGCGCCAGCAGCCATGGACAGGGGGTGAACACTGAAGCTTTCTTT. It translates to CASSHGQGVNTEAFF.

The genes are TRBV20-1 and TRBJ1-1; the D gene is possibly TRBD1 (5 bases). Trimming took off 6 bases at V and 2 bases at J, with 7 bases between the two ends. The germline V gene encodes CDR1 DFQATT and CDR2 SNEGSKA (reference sequence). The CDR3 totals 11 residues. CDR3 coding DNA: TGCAGTGCCGACAGCAACACTGAAGCTTTCTTT. Amino acids: CSADSNTEAFF.

The V gene is TRBV5-1, the J gene TRBJ2-2, with a weak D call TRBD2 (5 bases). Germline V gene data show CDR1 as SGHRS and CDR2 as YFSETQ. This CDR3 has 16 amino acids. V was cut by 4 bases and J by 0 bases, with 13 bases left in between. CDR3 DNA sequence: TGCGCCAGCAGCCAATCGGCGGGCCCGAACACCGGGGAGCTGTTTTTT. It is translated as CASSQSAGPNTGELFF.

The V and J genes are TRBV23-1 and TRBJ2-7, with 7 bases matching TRBD1. TRBV23-1 belongs to the ORF category, with a function that is uncertain. V lost 7 bases to trimming and J lost 5 bases; unmatched junction nucleotides: 11. This CDR3 has 14 amino acids. The CDR3 loop reads CASTQDREEDEQYF. CDR3 bases: TGCGCCAGCACCCAAGACAGGGAAGAAGACGAGCAGTACTTC.

Note on this clone: The sample has other DNA sequences that encode this CDR3 too. The chain employs TRBV9 and TRBJ2-1; TRBD2 agrees at 7 bases. CDR1 and CDR2 from the germline V gene are SGDLS and YYNGEE. V lost 0 bases and J lost 2; bases outside the gene matches: 2. CDR3 length equals 15 residues. This chain's CDR3 is CASSVDGRTYNEQFF. CDR3 in DNA: TGTGCCAGCAGCGTAGACGGGAGGACCTACAATGAGCAGTTCTTC.

The chain carries TRBV7-2 and TRBJ2-1; the D gene is possibly TRBD2 (6 bases). Germline V lookup: CDR1 SGHTA, CDR2 FQGNSA. The V end lost 4 bases, the J end lost 6 bases, and 13 bases lay between the germline ends. CDR3 length equals 14 residues. CDR3 sequence: CASSSTRESNEQFF. CDR3 in DNA: TGTGCCAGCAGCTCGACACGGGAGTCCAATGAGCAGTTCTTC.

The rearrangement joins TRBV5-1 to TRBJ2-7, with D possibly TRBD2 on 6 matching bases. This CDR3 region has 14 residues. Per the germline V gene, CDR1 is SGHRS and CDR2 is YFSETQ. Trimming took off 1 base at V and 3 bases at J, with 11 bases between the two ends. CDR3 in DNA: TGCGCCAGCAGCTTGTCTATGGGGGGCTACGAGCAGTACTTC. Its protein is CASSLSMGGYEQYF.

The chain links TRBV7-2 to TRBJ2-2; D is ambiguous. The CDR3 totals 14 residues. Germline CDR1 and CDR2: SGHTA and FQGNSA. The V end lost 5 bases, the J end lost 1 base, and 8 bases lay between the germline ends. For the CDR3, the DNA is TGTGCCAGCAGCCTAGACTTGAACACCGGGGAGCTGTTTTTT. Protein sequence: CASSLDLNTGELFF.

The chain uses TRBV6-6 and TRBJ2-7; 10 bases map to TRBD1. CDR1 MNHNY and CDR2 SVGAGI come from the germline V gene (reference sequence). J was trimmed by 6 bases and V by 3 bases; bases with no gene match: 2. The CDR3 is 13 residues long. Written as DNA, the CDR3 is TGTGCCAGCAGTTATTGGGACAGGGGCGAGCAGTACTTC. Translation: CASSYWDRGEQYF.

The rearrangement uses TRBV28 and TRBJ2-7, with D possibly matching TRBD2 (6 bases). Looked up from germline, CDR1 is MDHEN and CDR2 is SYDVKM. The CDR3 is 13 amino acids. With 8 bases removed from V and 3 bases from J, the gap between germline ends came to 14 bases. As DNA, the CDR3 is TGTGCCAGCCAGGGACTCAAGCTCTACGAGCAGTACTTC. It specifies CASQGLKLYEQYF.

The chain carries TRBV7-6 and TRBJ2-1; 7 positions match TRBD1. The CDR3 is 15 residues long. Germline lookup yields CDR1 SGHVS and CDR2 FNYEAQ. The V segment lost 0 bases and the J segment 7 bases; nucleotides outside the gene matches: 6. The CDR3 region has the DNA TGTGCCAGCAGCTTAGCGCGGCAGGGGGTGAATGAGCAGTTCTTC. Translation: CASSLARQGVNEQFF.

This clone was detected only a few times. V gene TRBV6-6 combines with J gene TRBJ1-4; maybe TRBD1 (5 bases). Germline assignment: CDR1 MNHNY and CDR2 SVGAGI (reference sequence). V lost 4 bases and J lost 6, with 9 bases in between. The CDR3 sequence is 13 residues long. The CDR3 DNA is TGTGCCAGCAGTTGGGGCAACTATGAAAAACTGTTTTTT. This gives the protein CASSWGNYEKLFF.

V is TRBV27 and J is TRBJ1-1; D is uncertain. V lost 10 bases and J 2 bases, leaving 11 bases between the germline ends. The germline V gene encodes CDR1 MNHEY and CDR2 SMNVEV (reference sequence). The CDR3 has 12 residues. The CDR3 region has the DNA TGTGCCAAGAGGCCCAAAAACACTGAAGCTTTCTTT. Its protein is CAKRPKNTEAFF.

The CDR3: CSVDRDRAVYGYTF. The CDR3 nucleotides read TGCAGCGTTGACAGGGACAGGGCTGTCTATGGCTACACCTTC. The gene calls are TRBV29-1 and TRBJ1-2, with 9 bases fitting TRBD1. The CDR3 loop spans 14 amino acids. Per germline, CDR1 SQVTM and CDR2 ANQGSEA. V shed 3 bases and J 4 bases; nucleotides not matched to a gene: 6.

J is TRBJ2-4 and V is TRBV5-8; 7 bases fit TRBD1. The length of the CDR3 is 15 residues. With 2 bases clipped from V and 8 bases from J, the junction kept 10 bases outside the gene matches. Germline V lookup: CDR1 SGHTS, CDR2 YDEGEE. The CDR3 region is CASSFGMTGIDIQYF. The DNA for the CDR3 is TGTGCCAGCAGCTTTGGGATGACAGGGATAGACATTCAGTACTTC.

This clone was detected only once. The J gene is TRBJ1-2, the V gene TRBV27, with 7 bases aligning to TRBD1. The germline gives CDR1 MNHEY, CDR2 SMNVEV (reference sequence). The V segment lost 5 bases and the J segment 6 bases; nucleotides outside the gene matches: 9. The CDR3 consists of 14 residues. CDR3 in amino acids: CASSLRDSRNGYTF. The CDR3, as DNA: TGTGCCAGCAGTCTACGGGACAGTCGAAATGGCTACACCTTC.

In nucleotides, the CDR3 is TGTGCCAGCAGCTTAGTGGGACCGGGACAGGTGAATGAAAAACTGTTTTTT. Translated: CASSLVGPGQVNEKLFF. The rearrangement uses TRBV11-2 and TRBJ1-4, with 8 bases lining up with TRBD1. This CDR3 is built from 17 residues. The germline CDR1 and CDR2 sequences are SGHAT and FQNNGV. V lost 1 base, J lost 5 bases, and 9 bases stayed unmatched.

J is TRBJ2-1 and V is TRBV4-1, with TRBD2 as a possible D gene (5 bases). The length of the CDR3 is 15 residues. The V end was cut by 0 bases, the J end by 5 bases, with 11 bases between. In germline, CDR1 is MGHRA, CDR2 YSYEKL. The CDR3 DNA reads as TGCGCCAGCAGCCAAGATGCGACCGGGAACAATGAGCAGTTCTTC. Translation gives CASSQDATGNNEQFF.

The V gene is TRBV28, the J gene TRBJ2-1; weak D call: TRBD2 (6 bases). Looked up from germline, CDR1 is MDHEN and CDR2 is SYDVKM. V lost 6 bases to trimming and J lost 4 bases, with 13 bases between them. This CDR3 has 14 amino acids. The CDR3 coding sequence is TGTGCCAGCAGCAAGAGGAGGGGATACAATGAGCAGTTCTTC. Protein sequence: CASSKRRGYNEQFF.

The rearrangement uses TRBV9 and TRBJ2-3; possible D gene TRBD2, 6 bases. V was clipped by 0 bases and J by 5 bases, with 13 bases between them. Germline-derived CDR1 and CDR2 are SGDLS and YYNGEE. CDR3 length: 15 residues. CDR3 region: CASSVAQLAGDTQYF. In DNA, the CDR3 is TGTGCCAGCAGCGTAGCTCAACTAGCTGGAGATACGCAGTATTTT.

Here the CDR3 reads CASSYSGLFYEQYF. The CDR3 DNA sequence: TGTGCCAGCAGTTACTCGGGACTTTTCTACGAGCAGTACTTC. The chain uses TRBV6-5 and TRBJ2-7; the D gene is possibly TRBD2 (6 bases). The germline V gene has CDR1 MNHEY and CDR2 SVGAGI. CDR3 length: 14 amino acids. V lost 0 bases and J 3 bases, leaving 9 bases between the germline ends.

The chain links TRBV6-1 to TRBJ2-7; D unresolved. This CDR3 contains 12 residues. From germline, CDR1 is MNHNS and CDR2 SASEGT. V lost 5 bases and J lost 0, with 5 bases in between. CDR3 sequence: CASSIYSYEQYF. CDR3 DNA: TGTGCCAGCAGTATATACTCCTACGAGCAGTACTTC.

V usage is TRBV7-3 and J usage is TRBJ2-5; TRBD1 agrees at 10 bases. V was pared by 5 bases and J by 4 bases, with 7 bases of the junction left unmatched. The CDR3 extends over 15 amino acids. CDR1 and CDR2 from the germline V gene are SGHTA and FQGTGA. Written as DNA, the CDR3 is TGTGCCAGCAGCACTGGACAGGGGGAGGCAGAGACCCAGTACTTC. Residues: CASSTGQGEAETQYF.

V is TRBV7-9 and J is TRBJ2-1; 11 nucleotides agree with TRBD2. The germline gives CDR1 SEHNR, CDR2 FQNEAQ (reference sequence). The CDR3 has 15 amino acids. Germline trimming cut 3 bases from V and 10 bases from J; bases unmatched to any gene: 8. CDR3 DNA sequence: TGTGCCAGCAGCTTGTCGCTAGCGGGAGGTGGGGAGCAGTTCTTC. This gives the protein CASSLSLAGGGEQFF.